The clone carrying this T cell receptor beta chain showed up just a few times. The antigen is undetermined. The germline CDR1 and CDR2 sequences are MDHEN and SYDVKM. This CDR3 is 15 amino acids long. The V segment lost 5 bases and the J segment 3 bases; nucleotides outside the gene matches: 9. The data were taken from a study of cytomegalovirus exposure and HLA in healthy donors. Study observations and caveats: Analyses of presence and absence presupposed an approximately uniform sequencing depth across donors. Researchers reported from a later analysis that most CMV-associated TCR beta chains appeared HLA-restricted. Clonal expansion was found to be greater in HLA-associated TCR beta chains than in equally common others in a later analysis.

13 Jbeta primers and 60 Vbeta primers were used for the PCR. Only in-frame clones appear in the TCRdb table, and some are missing; sequencing was by immunoSEQ multiplex PCR. Among approximately 150,000 clones listed, about 76% were seen once. This receptor was taken from a woman between 35 and 50 years old in good health and CMV-seropositive. The rearrangement links TRBV28 to TRBJ2-7, with 8 bases lining up with TRBD1. What was sequenced was PBMCs. The CDR3 DNA follows: TGTGCCAGCAGTATAGACAGGGGACGGGTCTACGAGCAGTACTTC. Translation: CASSIDRGRVYEQYF. Filled out from reference TRBV28 and TRBJ2-7, the complete variable domain reads DVKVTQSSRYLVKRTGEKVFLECVQDMDHENMFWYRQDPGLGLRLIYFSYDVKMKEKGDIPEGYSVSREKKERFSLILESASTNQTSMYLCASSIDRGRVYEQYFGPGTRLTVT.